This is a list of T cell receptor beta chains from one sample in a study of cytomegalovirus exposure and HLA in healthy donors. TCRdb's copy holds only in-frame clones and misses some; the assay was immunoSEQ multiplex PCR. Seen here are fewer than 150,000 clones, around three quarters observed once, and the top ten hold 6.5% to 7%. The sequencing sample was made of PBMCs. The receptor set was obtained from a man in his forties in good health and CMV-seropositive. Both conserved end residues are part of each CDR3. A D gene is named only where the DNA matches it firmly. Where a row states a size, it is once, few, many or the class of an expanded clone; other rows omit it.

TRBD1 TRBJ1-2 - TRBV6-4 CASSRGTATPYGYTF TGTGCCAGCAGTCGCGGGACAGCCACTCCCTATGGCTACACCTTC
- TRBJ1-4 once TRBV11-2 CASSPWVEGEKLFF TGTGCCAGCAGCCCATGGGTCGAGGGAGAAAAACTGTTTTTT
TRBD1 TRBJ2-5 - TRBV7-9 CASSLGEIQGDARETQYF TGTGCCAGCAGCTTAGGAGAGATACAGGGGGACGCACGAGAGACCCAGTACTTC
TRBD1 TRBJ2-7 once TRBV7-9 CASSSRTGLSSYEQYF TGTGCCAGCAGCTCCCGGACAGGCCTTAGCTCCTACGAGCAGTACTTC
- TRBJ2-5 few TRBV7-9 CASNLIGGGETQYF TGTGCCAGCAACCTAATAGGGGGTGGAGAGACCCAGTACTTC
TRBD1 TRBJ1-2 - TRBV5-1 CASSLSGQGLSLNYGYTF TGCGCCAGCAGCTTGTCTGGACAGGGGCTGTCCCTTAACTATGGCTACACCTTC
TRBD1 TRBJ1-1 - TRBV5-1 CASSLETGLSTEAFF TGCGCCAGCAGCTTGGAGACAGGGCTGTCGACTGAAGCTTTCTTT
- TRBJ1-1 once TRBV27 CASSLQGTGTEAFF TGTGCCAGCAGTTTACAGGGAACCGGCACTGAAGCTTTCTTT
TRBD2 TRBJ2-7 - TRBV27 CASSLGLSGRLFHEQYF TGTGCCAGCAGTTTAGGACTAAGCGGGAGGCTCTTCCACGAGCAGTACTTC
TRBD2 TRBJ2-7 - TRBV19 CASSPRTSGYEQYF TGTGCCAGTAGTCCACGGACTAGCGGGTACGAGCAGTACTTC
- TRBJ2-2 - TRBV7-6 CASSRTWGQLNTGELFF TGTGCCAGCAGCCGCACGTGGGGGCAGTTGAACACCGGGGAGCTGTTTTTT
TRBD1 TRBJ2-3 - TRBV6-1 CASILQGVTDTQYF TGTGCCAGCATCTTGCAGGGGGTCACAGATACGCAGTATTTT
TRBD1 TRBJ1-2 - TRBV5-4 CASSFPGQGSGYTF TGTGCCAGCAGCTTTCCGGGACAGGGGTCTGGCTACACCTTC
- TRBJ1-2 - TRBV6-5 CASSYRGSNYGYTF TGTGCCAGCAGTTATAGGGGCTCTAACTATGGCTACACCTTC
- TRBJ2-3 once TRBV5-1 CASSLALSADTQYF TGCGCCAGCAGCTTGGCCTTAAGCGCAGATACGCAGTATTTT
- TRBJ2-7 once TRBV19 CASSMVQGPYEQYF TGTGCCAGTAGTATGGTGCAGGGGCCCTACGAGCAGTACTTC
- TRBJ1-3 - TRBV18 CASSPKSGGLTGNTIYF TGTGCCAGCTCACCAAAGTCAGGAGGGCTTACTGGAAACACCATATATTTT
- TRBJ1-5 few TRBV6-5 CASSYTGKQPQHF TGTGCCAGCAGTTATACGGGAAAGCAGCCCCAGCATTTT
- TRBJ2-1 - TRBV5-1 CASSLEGEGWYNEQFF TGCGCCAGCAGCTTGGAGGGGGAAGGGTGGTACAATGAGCAGTTCTTC
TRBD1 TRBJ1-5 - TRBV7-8 CASSPLRDRGGQPQHF TGTGCCAGTAGCCCACTCCGGGACAGGGGCGGACAGCCCCAGCATTTT
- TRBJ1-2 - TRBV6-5 CASKILTGSTYGYTF TGTGCCAGCAAAATACTGACAGGTTCAACGTACGGCTACACCTTC
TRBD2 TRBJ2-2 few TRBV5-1 CASSRIAGAVELFF TGCGCCAGCAGTAGGATAGCGGGGGCCGTGGAGCTGTTTTTT
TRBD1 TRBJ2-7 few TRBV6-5 CASRSGQGDSEQYF TGTGCCAGCAGATCGGGACAGGGTGACTCCGAGCAGTACTTC
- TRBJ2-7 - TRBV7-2 CASSRDRSSYEQYF TGTGCCAGCAGCCGCGACAGAAGCTCCTACGAGCAGTACTTC
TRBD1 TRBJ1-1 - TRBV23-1 CASSRDSSTEAFF TGCGCCAGCAGCCGGGACAGCTCCACTGAAGCTTTCTTT
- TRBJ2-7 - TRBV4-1 CASSQGGAYEQYF TGCGCCAGCAGCCAAGGGGGGGCCTACGAGCAGTACTTC
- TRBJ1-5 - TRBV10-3 CAITGGARPQHF TGTGCCATCACGGGAGGGGCGCGGCCCCAGCATTTT
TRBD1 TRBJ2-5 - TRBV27 CASREHRGTQETQYF TGTGCCAGCAGGGAACACAGGGGTACCCAAGAGACCCAGTACTTC
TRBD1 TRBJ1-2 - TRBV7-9 CASSLEIRTGSIYGYTF TGTGCCAGCAGCTTAGAGATAAGGACAGGCAGCATCTATGGCTACACCTTC
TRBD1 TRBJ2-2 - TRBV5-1 CASSFGMTGDTGELFF TGCGCCAGCAGCTTTGGCATGACAGGGGACACCGGGGAGCTGTTTTTT
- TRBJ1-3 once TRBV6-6 CASSRPMVLSGNTIYF TGTGCCAGCAGTCGCCCTATGGTACTCTCTGGAAACACCATATATTTT
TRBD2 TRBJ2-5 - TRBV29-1 CSVGGTSGGILETQYF TGCAGCGTGGGGGGTACTAGCGGGGGGATATTGGAGACCCAGTACTTC
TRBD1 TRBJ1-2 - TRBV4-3 CASSQRLGQGHGYTF TGCGCCAGCAGCCAACGCCTGGGACAGGGACATGGCTACACCTTC